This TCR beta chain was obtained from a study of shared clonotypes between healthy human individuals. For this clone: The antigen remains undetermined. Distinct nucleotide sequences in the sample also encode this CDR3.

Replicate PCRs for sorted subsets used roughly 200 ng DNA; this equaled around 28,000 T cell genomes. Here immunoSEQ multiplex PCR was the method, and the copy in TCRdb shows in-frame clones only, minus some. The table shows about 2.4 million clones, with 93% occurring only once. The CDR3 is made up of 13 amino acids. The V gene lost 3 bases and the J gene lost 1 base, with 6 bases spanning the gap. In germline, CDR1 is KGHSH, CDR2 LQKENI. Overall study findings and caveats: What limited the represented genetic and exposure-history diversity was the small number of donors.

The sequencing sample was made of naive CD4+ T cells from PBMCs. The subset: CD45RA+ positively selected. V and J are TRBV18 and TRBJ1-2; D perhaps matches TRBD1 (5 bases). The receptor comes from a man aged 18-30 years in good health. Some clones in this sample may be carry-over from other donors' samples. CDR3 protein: CASSPTDNYGYTF. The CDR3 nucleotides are TGTGCCAGCTCACCGACAGATAACTATGGCTACACCTTC.